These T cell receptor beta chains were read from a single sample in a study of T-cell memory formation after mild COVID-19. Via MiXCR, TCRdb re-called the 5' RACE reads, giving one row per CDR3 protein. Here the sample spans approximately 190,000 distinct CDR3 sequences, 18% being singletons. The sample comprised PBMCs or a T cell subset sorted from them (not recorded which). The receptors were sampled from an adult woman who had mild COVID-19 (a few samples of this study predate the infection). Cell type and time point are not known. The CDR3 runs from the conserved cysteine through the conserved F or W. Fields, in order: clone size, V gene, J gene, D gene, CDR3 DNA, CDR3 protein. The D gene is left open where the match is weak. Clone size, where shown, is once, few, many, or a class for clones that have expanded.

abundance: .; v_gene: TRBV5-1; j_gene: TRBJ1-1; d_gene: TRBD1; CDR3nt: TGCGCCAGCAGCTTACACAGGGGACCCAACACTGAAGCTTTCTTT; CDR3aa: CASSLHRGPNTEAFF
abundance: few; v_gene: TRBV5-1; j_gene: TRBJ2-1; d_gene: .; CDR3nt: TGCGCCAGCAGCTTAAACAGGGATGAGCAGTTCTTC; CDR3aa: CASSLNRDEQFF
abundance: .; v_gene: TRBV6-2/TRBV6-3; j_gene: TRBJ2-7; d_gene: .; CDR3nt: TGTGCCAGCAGTTTCCGGGCGTCCTACGAGCAGTACTTC; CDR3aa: CASSFRASYEQYF
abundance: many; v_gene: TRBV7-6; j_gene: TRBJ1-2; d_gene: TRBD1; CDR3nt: TGTGCCAGCAGCCCGCGGACAGGGGGCTATGGCTACACCTTC; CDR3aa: CASSPRTGGYGYTF
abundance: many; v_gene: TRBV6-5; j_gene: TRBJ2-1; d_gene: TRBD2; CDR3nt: TGTGCCAGCAGGCGACTAGCCGCCAATGAGCAGTTCTTC; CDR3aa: CASRRLAANEQFF
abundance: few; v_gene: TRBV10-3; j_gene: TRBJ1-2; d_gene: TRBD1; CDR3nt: TGTGCCATCAGCGGAGACAGGGATGGCTACACCTTC; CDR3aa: CAISGDRDGYTF
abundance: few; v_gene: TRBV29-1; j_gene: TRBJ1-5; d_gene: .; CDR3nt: TGCAGCGTTCGGGCTGGCAATCAGCCCCAGCATTTT; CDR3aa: CSVRAGNQPQHF
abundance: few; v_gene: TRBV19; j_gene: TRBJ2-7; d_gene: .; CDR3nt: TGTGCCAGTAGTACTTCGCACAATCAATACGAGCAGTACTTC; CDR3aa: CASSTSHNQYEQYF
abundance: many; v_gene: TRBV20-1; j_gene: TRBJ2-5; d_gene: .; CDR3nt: TGCAGTGCTAGAGATTTCGACCGACTAGTAGGCGGACAAGAGACCCAGTACTTC; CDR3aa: CSARDFDRLVGGQETQYF
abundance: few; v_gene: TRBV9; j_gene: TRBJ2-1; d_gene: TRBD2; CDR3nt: TGTGCCAGCAGCGTGGGACTAGCGGGGGGCAGCTCCTACAATGAGCAGTTCTTC; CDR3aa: CASSVGLAGGSSYNEQFF
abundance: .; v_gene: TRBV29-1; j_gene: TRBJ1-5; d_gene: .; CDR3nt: TGCAGCGTTGATCTACCCAGAAGCAATCAGCCCCAGCATTTT; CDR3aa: CSVDLPRSNQPQHF
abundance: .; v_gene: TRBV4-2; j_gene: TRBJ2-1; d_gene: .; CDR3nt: TGTGCCAGCAGCCAAGTAGGAGGGGGCTCCTACAATGAGCAGTTCTTC; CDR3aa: CASSQVGGGSYNEQFF
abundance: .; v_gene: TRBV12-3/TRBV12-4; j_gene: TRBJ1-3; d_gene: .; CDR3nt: TGTGCCAGCAGTTCTCCCCGGGGGGGGGCGCGCGGAAACACCATATATTTT; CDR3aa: CASSSPRGGARGNTIYF
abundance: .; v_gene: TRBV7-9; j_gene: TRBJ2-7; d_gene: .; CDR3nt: TGTGCCAGCAGCCACGGGGCATCCGAATACGAGCAGTACTTC; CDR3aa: CASSHGASEYEQYF
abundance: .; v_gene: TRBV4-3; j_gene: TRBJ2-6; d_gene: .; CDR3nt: TGCGCCAGCAGCCAAGAGAAGGCGAGGTGGGGGGCCAACGTCCTGACTTTC; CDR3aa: CASSQEKARWGANVLTF
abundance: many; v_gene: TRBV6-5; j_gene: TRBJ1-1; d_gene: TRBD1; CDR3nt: TGTGCCAGCAGTTACACGGGACAGGGGATTGAAGCTTTCTTT; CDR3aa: CASSYTGQGIEAFF
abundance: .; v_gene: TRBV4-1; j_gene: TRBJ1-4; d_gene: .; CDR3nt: TGCGCCAGCAGCCAAGTCCTTCGGGAAAAACTGTTTTTT; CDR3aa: CASSQVLREKLFF
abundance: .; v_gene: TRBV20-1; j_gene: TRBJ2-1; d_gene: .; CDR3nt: TGCAGTGCTGAGGGGGGGGACCAATACAATGAGCAGTTCTTC; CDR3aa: CSAEGGDQYNEQFF
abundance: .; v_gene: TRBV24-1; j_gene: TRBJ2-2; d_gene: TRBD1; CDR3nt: TGTGCCACCAGGGACAGGCTATCCGGGGAGCTGTTTTTT; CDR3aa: CATRDRLSGELFF
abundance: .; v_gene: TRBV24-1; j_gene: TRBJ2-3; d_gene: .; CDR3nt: TGTGCCACCAGTGATCCCCGTAAAGGACCGGGGACAGATACGCAGTATTTT; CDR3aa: CATSDPRKGPGTDTQYF
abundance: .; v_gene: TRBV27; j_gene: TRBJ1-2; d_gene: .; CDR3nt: TGTGCCAGCGCCTCACAGGTCCGCTTTAACTATGGCTACACCTTC; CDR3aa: CASASQVRFNYGYTF
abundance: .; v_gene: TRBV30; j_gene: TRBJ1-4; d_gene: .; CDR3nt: TGTGCCTGGAGTGTAGGGGGGGGGACTAATGAAAAACTGTTTTTT; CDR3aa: CAWSVGGGTNEKLFF
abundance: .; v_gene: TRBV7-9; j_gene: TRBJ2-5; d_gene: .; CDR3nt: TGTGCCAGCAGCACCGGGACCCAGTACTTC; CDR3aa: CASSTGTQYF
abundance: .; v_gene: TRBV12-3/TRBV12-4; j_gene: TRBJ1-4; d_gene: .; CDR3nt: TGTGCCAGCAGTCCGGTAGCAGAAAAACTGTTTTTT; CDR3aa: CASSPVAEKLFF
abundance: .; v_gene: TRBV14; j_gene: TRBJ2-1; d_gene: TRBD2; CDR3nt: TGTGCCAGCAGCCCCTGGCGGGAGTCCAATGAGCAGTTCTTC; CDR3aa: CASSPWRESNEQFF
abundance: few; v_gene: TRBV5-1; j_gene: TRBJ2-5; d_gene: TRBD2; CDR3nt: TGCGCCAGCAGCTTAAGAGGACTAGCCCAAGAGACCCAGTACTTC; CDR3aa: CASSLRGLAQETQYF
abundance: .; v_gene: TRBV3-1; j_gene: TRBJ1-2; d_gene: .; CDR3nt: TGTGCCAGCAGCCAAGAAGGCATTGGCTATGGCTACACCTTC; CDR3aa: CASSQEGIGYGYTF
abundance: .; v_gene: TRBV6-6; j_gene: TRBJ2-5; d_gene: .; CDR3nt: TGTGCCAGCAGAGGGAGAGAGACCCAGTACTTC; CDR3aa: CASRGRETQYF
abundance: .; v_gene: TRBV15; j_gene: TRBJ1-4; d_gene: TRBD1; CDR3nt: TGTGCCACCAGGAAAAGACAGGGATTTAATGAAAAACTGTTTTTT; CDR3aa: CATRKRQGFNEKLFF
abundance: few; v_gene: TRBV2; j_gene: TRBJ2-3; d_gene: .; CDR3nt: TGTGCCAGCCGAGAGGCGGGGAGCACAGATACGCAGTATTTT; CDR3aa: CASREAGSTDTQYF
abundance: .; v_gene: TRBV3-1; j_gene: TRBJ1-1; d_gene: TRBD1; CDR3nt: TGTGCCAGCAGCCCCTTGGGACAGGGGGGCACTGAAGCTTTCTTT; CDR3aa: CASSPLGQGGTEAFF
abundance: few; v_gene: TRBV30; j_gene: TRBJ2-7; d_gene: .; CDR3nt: TGTGCCTGGAGTAGTAGAGAGAGAGATAGGAGGAGAGGGTTCTACGAGCAGTACTTC; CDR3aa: CAWSSRERDRRRGFYEQYF
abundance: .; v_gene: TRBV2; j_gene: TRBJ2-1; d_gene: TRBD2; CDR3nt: TGTGCCAGCAGTGGGACTAGCGGGAGGGATGAGCAGTTCTTC; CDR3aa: CASSGTSGRDEQFF
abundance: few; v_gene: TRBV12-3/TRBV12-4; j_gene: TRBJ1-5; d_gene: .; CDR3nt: TGTGCCAGCACAGTGAGTGGCAATCAGCCCCAGCATTTT; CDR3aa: CASTVSGNQPQHF
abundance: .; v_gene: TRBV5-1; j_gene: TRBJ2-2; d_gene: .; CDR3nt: TGCGCCAGCTCCCCTCAGGTGGCAGTTGGGACCGGGGAGCTGTTTTTT; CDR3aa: CASSPQVAVGTGELFF
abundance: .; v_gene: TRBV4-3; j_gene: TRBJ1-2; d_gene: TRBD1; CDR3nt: TGCGCCAGCAGCCAAGTTCACAGGGGGCCCTATGGCTACACCTTC; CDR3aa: CASSQVHRGPYGYTF
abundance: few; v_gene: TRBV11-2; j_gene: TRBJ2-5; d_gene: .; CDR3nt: TGTGCCAGCAGCTTAGACCGGACAGTTCAAGAGACCCAGTACTTC; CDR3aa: CASSLDRTVQETQYF
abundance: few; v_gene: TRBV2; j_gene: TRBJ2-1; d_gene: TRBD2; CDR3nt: TGTGCCAGCAGTGAAGAACTAGCGGGAGCAGATGAGCAGTTCTTC; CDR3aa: CASSEELAGADEQFF
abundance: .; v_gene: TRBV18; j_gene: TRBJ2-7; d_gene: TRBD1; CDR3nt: TGTGCCAGCTCACCGGACAGGGGTCGCAACTTCGAGCAGTACTTC; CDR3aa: CASSPDRGRNFEQYF
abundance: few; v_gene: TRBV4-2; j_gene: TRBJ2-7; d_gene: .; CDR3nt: TGTGCCAGCAGCCAAGATGAGAGGAAGCAGTACTTC; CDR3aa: CASSQDERKQYF
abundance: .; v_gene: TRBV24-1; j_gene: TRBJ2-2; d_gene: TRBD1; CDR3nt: TGTGCCACCAGTGACCTGGACAGGCTAACGAACACCGGGGAGCTGTTTTTT; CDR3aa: CATSDLDRLTNTGELFF
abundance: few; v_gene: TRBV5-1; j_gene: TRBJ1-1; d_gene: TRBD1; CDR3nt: TGCGCCAGCAGCTACCTAGGACAGGGTAGCACTGAAGCTTTCTTT; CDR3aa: CASSYLGQGSTEAFF
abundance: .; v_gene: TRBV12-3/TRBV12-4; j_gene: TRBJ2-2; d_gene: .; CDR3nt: TGTGCCAGCGGAAGGGATTACACCGGGGAGCTGTTTTTT; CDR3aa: CASGRDYTGELFF
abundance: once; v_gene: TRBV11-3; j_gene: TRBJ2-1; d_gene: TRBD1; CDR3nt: TGTGCCAGCAGCTCCTCCGGGACAGGGGGACATGAGCAGTTCTTC; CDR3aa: CASSSSGTGGHEQFF
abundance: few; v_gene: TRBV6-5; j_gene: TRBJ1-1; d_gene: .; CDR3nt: TGTGCCAGCAGTTACGGTTTTGGGGTGAACACTGAAGCTTTCTTT; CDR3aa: CASSYGFGVNTEAFF
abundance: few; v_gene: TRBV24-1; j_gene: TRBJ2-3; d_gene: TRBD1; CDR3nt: TGTGCCACCAGTAGCCGGACCGGACAGGCAGGGCGAAGGACAGATACGCAGTATTTT; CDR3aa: CATSSRTGQAGRRTDTQYF
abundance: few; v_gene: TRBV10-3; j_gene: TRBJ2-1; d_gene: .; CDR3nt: TGTGCCATCAGTGAGTCGATGACTAGAATATACAGTGAGCAGTTCTTC; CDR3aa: CAISESMTRIYSEQFF
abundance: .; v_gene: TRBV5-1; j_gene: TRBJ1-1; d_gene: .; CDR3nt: TGCGCCAGCAGCACCCCGGGGGGCACTGAAGCTTTCTTT; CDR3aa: CASSTPGGTEAFF
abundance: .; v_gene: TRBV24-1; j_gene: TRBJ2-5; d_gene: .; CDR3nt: TGTGCCACCAGTGCTCCACCCCCAGGACAAGAGACCCAGTACTTC; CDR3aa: CATSAPPPGQETQYF
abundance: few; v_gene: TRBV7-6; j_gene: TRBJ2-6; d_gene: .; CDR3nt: TGTGCCAGCAGCTTAGCGCTGGGCTTTGGGGCCAACGTCCTGACTTTC; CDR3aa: CASSLALGFGANVLTF
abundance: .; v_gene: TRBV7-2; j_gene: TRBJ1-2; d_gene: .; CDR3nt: TGTGCCAGCAGCACCGGAGACAGAGCCTATGGCTACACCTTC; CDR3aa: CASSTGDRAYGYTF
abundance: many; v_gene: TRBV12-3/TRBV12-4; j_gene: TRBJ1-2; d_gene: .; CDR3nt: TGTGCCAGCAACTTTTTCCAGGGTTATGGCTACACCTTC; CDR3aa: CASNFFQGYGYTF
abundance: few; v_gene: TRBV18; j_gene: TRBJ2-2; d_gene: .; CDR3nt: TGTGCCAGCTCACCAGCGGGGAGGAACACCGGGGAGCTGTTTTTT; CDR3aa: CASSPAGRNTGELFF
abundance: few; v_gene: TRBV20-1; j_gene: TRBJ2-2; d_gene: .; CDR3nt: TGCAGTGCCCTCTCCCCTAATACCGGGGAGCTGTTTTTT; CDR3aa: CSALSPNTGELFF
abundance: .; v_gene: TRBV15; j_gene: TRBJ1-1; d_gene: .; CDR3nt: TGTGCCACCAGCAATGAGGTGAACACTGAAGCTTTCTTT; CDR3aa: CATSNEVNTEAFF
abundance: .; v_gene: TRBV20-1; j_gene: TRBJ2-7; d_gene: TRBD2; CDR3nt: TGCAGTGCTAGAGCCACCCCAGCGGGGGGGCTCTACGAGCAGTACTTC; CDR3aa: CSARATPAGGLYEQYF
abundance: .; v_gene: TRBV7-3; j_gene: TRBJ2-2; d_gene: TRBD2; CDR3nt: TGTGCCAGCAGCGTTAGCGGGAGGTACGGGGAGCTGTTTTTT; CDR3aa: CASSVSGRYGELFF